What follows are 5 T cell receptor beta chains derived from one specimen sequenced in a study of blood T cell repertoires in COVID-19. Libraries were prepared by immunoSEQ multiplex PCR; TCRdb keeps only in-frame clonotypes and omits some of them. This sample has some 230,000 clones, with roughly 81% found just once. Sample: peripheral blood. Receptors originate from a man aged 45-65 years who had recovered from COVID-19.

V is TRBV20-1 and J is TRBJ2-7; TRBD1 might be the D (7 bases). This CDR3 spans 16 amino acids. Trimming pared 3 bases from V and 1 base from J, leaving 19 bases between. The germline V gene has CDR1 DFQATT and CDR2 SNEGSKA (reference sequence). The CDR3: CSASGGGTVPSYEQYF. Here the CDR3 DNA reads TGCAGTGCTAGTGGTGGCGGGACAGTCCCATCCTACGAGCAGTACTTC.

The V call is TRBV10-2, the J call TRBJ1-5; 8 bases align to TRBD1. CDR1 WSHSY and CDR2 SAAADI come from the germline V gene. The ends lost 0 bases at V and 6 bases at J; junction bases unmatched: 4. CDR3 size: 15 residues. CDR3 nucleotide sequence: TGCGCCAGCAGTGAGTCTGGACAGGGTAGTCAGCCCCAGCATTTT. Encoded protein: CASSESGQGSQPQHF.

The rearrangement joins TRBV30 to TRBJ1-1; possible D gene TRBD1, 6 bases. The CDR3 is 14 residues long. From germline, CDR1 is GTSNPN and CDR2 SVGIG (reference sequence). V was trimmed by 3 bases and J by 1 base, leaving 12 bases between them. As DNA, the CDR3 is TGTGCCTGGAGCGTTGGACAGCCGAACACTGAAGCTTTCTTT. This sequence encodes CAWSVGQPNTEAFF.

This chain joins TRBV7-2 and TRBJ1-2; D unclear. Germline V CDR1 and CDR2: SGHTA, FQGNSA. The CDR3 covers 14 residues. Trimming stripped 1 base from V and 1 base from J, with 7 bases between. DNA for the CDR3: TGTGCCAGCAGCTTAGGAGGGTTTAACTATGGCTACACCTTC. This sequence encodes CASSLGGFNYGYTF.

The chain employs TRBV28 and TRBJ2-3; 7 bases line up with TRBD2. Trimming at V came to 5 bases and at J to 0 bases, leaving 8 bases not matched to a gene. This CDR3 spans 16 amino acids. Germline V gene data show CDR1 as MDHEN and CDR2 as SYDVKM. The CDR3 loop reads CASSTFDGRSTDTQYF. Written as DNA, the CDR3 is TGTGCCAGCAGTACCTTTGACGGGAGGAGCACAGATACGCAGTATTTT.